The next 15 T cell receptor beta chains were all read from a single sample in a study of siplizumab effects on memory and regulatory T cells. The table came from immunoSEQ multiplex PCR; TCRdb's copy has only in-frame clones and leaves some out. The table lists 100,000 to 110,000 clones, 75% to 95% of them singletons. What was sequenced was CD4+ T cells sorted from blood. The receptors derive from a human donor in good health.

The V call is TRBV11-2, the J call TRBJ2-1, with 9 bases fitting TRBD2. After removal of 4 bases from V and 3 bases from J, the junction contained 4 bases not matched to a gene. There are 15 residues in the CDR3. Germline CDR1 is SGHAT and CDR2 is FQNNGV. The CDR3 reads CASSSGTSRYNEQFF. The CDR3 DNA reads TGTGCCAGCAGCTCAGGGACTAGCCGCTACAATGAGCAGTTCTTC. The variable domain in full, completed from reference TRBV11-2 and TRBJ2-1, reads EAGVAQSPRYKIIEKRQSVAFWCNPISGHATLYWYQQILGQGPKLLIQFQNNGVVDDSQLPKDRFSAERLKGVDSTLKIQPAKLEDSAVYLCASSSGTSRYNEQFFGPGTRLTVL.

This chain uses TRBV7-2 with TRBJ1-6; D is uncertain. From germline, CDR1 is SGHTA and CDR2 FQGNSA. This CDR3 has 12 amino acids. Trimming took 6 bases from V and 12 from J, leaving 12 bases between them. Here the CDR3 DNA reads TGTGCCAGCAGTTCTGGCCCTATACCCCTCCACTTT. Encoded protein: CASSSGPIPLHF.

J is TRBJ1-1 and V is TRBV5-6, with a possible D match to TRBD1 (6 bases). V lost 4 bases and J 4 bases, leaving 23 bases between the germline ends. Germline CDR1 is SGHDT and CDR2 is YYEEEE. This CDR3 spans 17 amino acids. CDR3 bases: TGTGCCAGCAGCGGAACGACAGGCGGGAATTATGGCACTGAAGCTTTCTTT. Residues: CASSGTTGGNYGTEAFF.

The DNA for the CDR3 is TGTGCCAGCTCACCAGGGACAGGGTTCTCCATGAACACTGAAGCTTTCTTT. Translated, it gives CASSPGTGFSMNTEAFF. The V gene is TRBV18, the J gene TRBJ1-1; TRBD1 agrees at 9 bases. The CDR3 is 17 amino acids. V shed 2 bases and J 0 bases; nucleotides not matched to a gene: 7. Looked up from germline, CDR1 is KGHSH and CDR2 is LQKENI. Complete variable domain (other parts from reference TRBV18 and TRBJ1-1): NAGVMQNPRHLVRRRGQEARLRCSPMKGHSHVYWYRQLPEEGLKFMVYLQKENIIDESGMPKERFSAEFPKEGPSILRIQQVVRGDSAAYFCASSPGTGFSMNTEAFFGQGTRLTVV.

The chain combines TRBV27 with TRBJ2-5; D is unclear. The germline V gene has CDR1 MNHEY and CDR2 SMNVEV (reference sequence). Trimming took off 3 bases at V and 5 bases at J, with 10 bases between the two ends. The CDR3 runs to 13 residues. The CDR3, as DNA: TGTGCCAGCAGTTTTGGGGATTTGGAGACCCAGTACTTC. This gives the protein CASSFGDLETQYF.

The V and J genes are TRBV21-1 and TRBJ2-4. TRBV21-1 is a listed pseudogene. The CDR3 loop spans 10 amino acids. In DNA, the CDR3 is TGTGCCAGCAGGTGGAACATTCAGTACTTC. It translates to CASRWNIQYF.

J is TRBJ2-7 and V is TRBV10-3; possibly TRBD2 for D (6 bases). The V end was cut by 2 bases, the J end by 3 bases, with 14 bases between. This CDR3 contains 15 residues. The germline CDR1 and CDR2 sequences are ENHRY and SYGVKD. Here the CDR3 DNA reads TGTGCCATCAGTGAGCCAACCACCGGGGGCTACGAGCAGTACTTC. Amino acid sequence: CAISEPTTGGYEQYF.

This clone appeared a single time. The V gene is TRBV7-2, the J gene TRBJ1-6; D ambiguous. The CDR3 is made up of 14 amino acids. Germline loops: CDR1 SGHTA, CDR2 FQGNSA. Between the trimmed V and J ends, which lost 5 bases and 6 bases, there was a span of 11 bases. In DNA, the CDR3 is TGTGCCAGCAGCATTAACTCGGGTAATTCACCCCTCCACTTT. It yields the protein CASSINSGNSPLHF.

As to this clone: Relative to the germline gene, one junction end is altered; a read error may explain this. Here the CDR3 DNA reads TGTGCCGGTAGTCCCCCGGGAGGATCACCCCTCCACTTT. Encoded protein: CAGSPPGGSPLHF. The chain recombines TRBV19 with TRBJ1-6; D ambiguous. CDR3 length: 13 amino acids. The germline V gene has CDR1 LNHDA and CDR2 SQIVND (reference sequence). The variable domain in full, completed from reference TRBV19 and TRBJ1-6, reads DGGITQSPKYLFRKEGQNVTLSCEQNLNHDAMYWYRQDPGQGLRLIYYSQIVNDFQKGDIAEGYSVSREKKESFPLTVTSAQKNPTAFYLCAGSPPGGSPLHFGNGTRLTVT.

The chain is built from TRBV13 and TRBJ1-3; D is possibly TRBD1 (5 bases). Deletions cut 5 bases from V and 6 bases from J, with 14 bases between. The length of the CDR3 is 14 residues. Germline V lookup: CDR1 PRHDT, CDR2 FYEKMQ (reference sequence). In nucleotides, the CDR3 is TGTGCCAGCAGCCACAGACGGGGCGAAAACACCATATATTTT. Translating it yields CASSHRRGENTIYF.

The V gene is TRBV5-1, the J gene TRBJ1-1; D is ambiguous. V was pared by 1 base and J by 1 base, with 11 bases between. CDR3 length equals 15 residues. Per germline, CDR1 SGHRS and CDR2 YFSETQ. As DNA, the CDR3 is TGCGCCAGCAGCTTGCTGACAAACGAGAACACTGAAGCTTTCTTT. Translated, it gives CASSLLTNENTEAFF.

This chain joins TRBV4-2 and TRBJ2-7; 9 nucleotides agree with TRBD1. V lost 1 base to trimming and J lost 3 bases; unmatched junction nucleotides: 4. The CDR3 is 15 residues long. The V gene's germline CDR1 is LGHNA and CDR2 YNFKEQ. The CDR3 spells CASSQAVGQGYEQYF. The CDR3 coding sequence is TGTGCCAGCAGCCAAGCGGTGGGACAGGGCTACGAGCAGTACTTC.

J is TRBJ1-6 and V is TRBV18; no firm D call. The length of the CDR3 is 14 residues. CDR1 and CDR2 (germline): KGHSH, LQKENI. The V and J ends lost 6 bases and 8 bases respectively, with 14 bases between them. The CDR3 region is CASSWEPTDSPLHF. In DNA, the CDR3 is TGTGCCAGCTCGTGGGAACCTACAGATTCACCCCTCCACTTT.

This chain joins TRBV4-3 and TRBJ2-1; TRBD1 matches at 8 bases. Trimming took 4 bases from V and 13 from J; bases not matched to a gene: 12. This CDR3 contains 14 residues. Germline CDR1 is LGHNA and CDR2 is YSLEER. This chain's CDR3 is CASSPQDRAGEQFF. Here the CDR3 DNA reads TGCGCCAGCAGCCCCCAGGACAGGGCAGGGGAACAGTTCTTC.

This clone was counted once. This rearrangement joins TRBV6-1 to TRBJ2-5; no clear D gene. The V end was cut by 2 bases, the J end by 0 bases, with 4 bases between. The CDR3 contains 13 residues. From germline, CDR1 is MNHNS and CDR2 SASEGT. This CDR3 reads CASSELYQETQYF. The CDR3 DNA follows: TGTGCCAGCAGTGAACTGTACCAAGAGACCCAGTACTTC.